The TCR beta chain under discussion was sequenced for a study of blood T cells in healthy people across ages. The study drew donors from healthy Caucasian individuals in Russia aged roughly 6 to 90. Each sample had at least 6 million PBMCs isolated. Next came a second PCR, run for about 6 to 11 cycles, which used a sample-barcoded 5' primer along with a J-beta primer mix. Each single sample gave us at least 3 million CDR3-containing paired-end reads. TCRdb analysed the 5' RACE reads with MiXCR anew, one entry per CDR3 protein. The sample includes about a million distinct CDR3 sequences, less than 45% of them seen just once. The CDR3 is 14 residues long. CDR1 DFQATT and CDR2 SNEGSKA come from the germline V gene (reference sequence). V gave up 3 bases and J gave up 1 base, with 12 bases separating them.

Input material: blood. This chain connects TRBV20-1 to TRBJ2-5; maybe TRBD2 (6 bases). This TCR derives from a man between 18 and 29 years old in good health. Here the CDR3 DNA reads TGCAGTGCTAGCCGGGGGTCCCTCCAAGAGACCCAGTACTTC. Protein product: CSASRGSLQETQYF.